This TCR beta chain comes out of a study of metastatic and nonmetastatic thyroid tumors. Study details: It was across blood and tumor or nodule tissue from malignant and benign thyroid patients that repertoires were compared.

This clone occurred many times. Its cognate antigen is unknown. Study-level results: Benign nodules reportedly had significantly lower TCR beta diversity than malignant thyroid tumors in blood and tumor.

All patients were untreated before thyroid surgery. Original handling: The distant-metastasis classifier for papillary thyroid cancer was built from CDR3 differences across clinicopathological groups. TCRdb re-called the PCR reads through MiXCR. Here the V and J calls rest on TCRdb's processing, not on the authors' analysis. The sample has 20,000 to 25,000 clones, around a third seen once; the top ten hold less than 15%. The specimen was blood. This TCR came from a female donor with papillary thyroid cancer or a benign thyroid nodule (not recorded which). Some clones in this sample may be carry-over from other donors' samples.

In DNA, the CDR3 is TGTGCCACCAGTGACTCCCATGACCCGGGCAGGGCAATCGAGCAGTACTTC. Its translation: CATSDSHDPGRAIEQYF. The chain is built from TRBV24-1 and TRBJ2-7, with D perhaps matching TRBD1 (5 bases). V lost 4 bases, J lost 6 bases, and 24 bases lay in between. The CDR3 spans 17 residues. Germline-derived CDR1 and CDR2 are KGHDR and SFDVKD.